The rows below give T cell receptor beta chains drawn from one sample of a study of CD8 T cells in Susac syndrome. TCRdb re-called the immunoSEQ multiplex PCR reads through MiXCR, storing one row per CDR3 protein. The sample lists 200,000 to 250,000 distinct CDR3 sequences, 95% occurring once. The specimen sequenced was CD4+ T cells from PBMCs. These receptors were taken from a human donor with multiple sclerosis. The CDR3 runs from the conserved cysteine through the conserved F or W. D genes are given only for firm matches.

V gene,D gene,CDR3 length,J gene,CDR3 protein,CDR3 DNA
TRBV20-1,-,11,TRBJ2-5,CSAMTRETQYF,TGCAGTGCTATGACTCGGGAGACCCAGTACTTC
TRBV27,-,14,TRBJ1-4,CASSSVDAYEKLFF,TGTGCCAGCAGTTCCGTCGACGCCTATGAAAAACTGTTTTTT
TRBV20-1,TRBD1,12,TRBJ2-7,CSAHQTGDEQYF,TGCAGTGCCCATCAGACAGGGGACGAGCAGTACTTC
TRBV15,-,19,TRBJ1-3,CATSRVLAGGFAGGNTIYF,TGTGCCACCAGCAGAGTATTAGCCGGGGGATTCGCGGGTGGAAACACCATATATTTT
TRBV12-3/TRBV12-4,TRBD1,13,TRBJ2-7,CASRMGTSGQAYF,TGTGCCAGCAGGATGGGGACCTCGGGACAGGCGTACTTC
TRBV12-3/TRBV12-4,TRBD1,15,TRBJ2-7,CASKLETGPNYEQYF,TGTGCCAGCAAACTTGAGACAGGGCCTAACTACGAGCAGTACTTC
TRBV6-5,-,15,TRBJ2-2,CASSRGEIITGELFF,TGTGCCAGCAGTAGGGGGGAGATTATCACCGGGGAGCTGTTTTTT
TRBV5-1,-,17,TRBJ2-1,CASSLVIIAEPYNEQFF,TGCGCCAGCAGCTTGGTAATTATAGCGGAACCCTACAATGAGCAGTTCTTC
TRBV19,-,13,TRBJ2-1,CASSTTVTREQFF,TGTGCCAGTAGTACGACTGTAACCAGGGAGCAGTTCTTC
TRBV3-1,TRBD2,16,TRBJ2-7,CASSRVAGGVSYEQYF,TGTGCCAGCAGTCGCGTAGCGGGAGGAGTATCCTACGAGCAGTACTTC